These 14 T cell receptor delta chains originate from one sample sequenced in a study of gamma-delta T cells after stem cell transplantation. TCRdb used CATT to re-call clones from the RT-PCR reads. This sample has about 1,400 delta-chain clones, with about half found just once. Sequenced sample: gamma-delta T cells. Receptor source: a human donor. It is not recorded whose cells these are; they may come from a transplant donor.

This clone was observed a handful of times. This sequence joins TRDV2 and TRDJ1; 10 bases are shared with TRDD3. V gave up 1 base and J gave up 4 bases; unmatched junction bases: 14. The germline V gene has CDR1 GEAIGNYY and CDR2 EKD. The CDR3 runs 18 residues. In DNA form, the CDR3 reads TGTGCCTGTGACACACTTCCTACGGGGGATACGCCGGACGATAAACTCATCTTT. Translation gives CACDTLPTGDTPDDKLIF.

Remarks on this clone: At one end the junction does not follow the germline gene, possibly because of a read error. V usage is TRDV2 and J usage is TRDJ1; D is perhaps TRDD3 (5 bases). The length of the CDR3 is 19 residues. In germline, CDR1 is GEAIGNYY, CDR2 EKD. As DNA, the CDR3 is TGTGCCTGTGACACCGTGGGGACGACCGCGGCCCGGTACACCGATAACCTCATCTTT. This sequence encodes CACDTVGTTAARYTDNLIF.

J is TRDJ1 and V is TRDV1; the match to TRDD2 covers 9 bases. V dropped 4 bases and J dropped 0; count of bases not matched to a gene: 24. This CDR3 has 22 residues. Germline CDR1 is TSWWSYY and CDR2 is QGS. CDR3 DNA: TGTGCTCTTGGGGCCCCCCCGGCCTTCCTACCCCCACTGGGGCTGTACACCGATAAACTCATCTTT. This translates into CALGAPPAFLPPLGLYTDKLIF.

By share of the sample, this clone is large. A single base is all that separates this from a far larger clone, so a read error is likely. Different DNA sequences within this sample yield the same CDR3. The rearrangement uses TRDV2 and TRDJ3; TRDD3 matches at 7 bases. CDR3 length: 25 residues. Germline V gene lookup returns CDR1 GEAIGNYY and CDR2 EKD. The CDR3 region has the DNA TGTGCCTGTGACACCGTGAGTGGATGGGGGACCCCGCTTCGTTTATCGTCCTGGGACACCCGACAAATGTTTTTC. Translation gives CACDTVSGWGTPLRLSSWDTRQMFF.

As concerns this clone: This could be a read error, since a much larger clone is one nucleotide away. The chain couples TRDV1 to TRDJ1, with 13 bases aligning to TRDD3. The CDR3 totals 23 residues. CDR1 and CDR2 (germline): TSWWSYY, QGS. With 8 bases clipped from V and 0 bases from J, the junction kept 27 bases outside the gene matches. The CDR3 DNA reads as TGTGCTCTTTGGGGAACAACTTCCTACCAGTACTGGGGGATACGCTTTTACACCGATAAACTCATCTTT. The encoded protein is CALWGTTSYQYWGIRFYTDKLIF.

This clone was seen a few times. The V call is TRDV2, the J call TRDJ1, with 12 nucleotides matching TRDD3. The CDR3 runs to 19 residues. The J segment lost 1 base and the V segment lost 0 bases, leaving 11 bases of the junction unmatched. Germline V gene lookup returns CDR1 GEAIGNYY and CDR2 EKD. This chain's CDR3 is CACDTVAWGIRRVTDKLIF. DNA for the CDR3: TGTGCCTGTGACACCGTTGCCTGGGGGATACGGAGGGTCACCGATAAACTCATCTTT.

In its sample, this clone ranks as large. The chain recombines TRDV2 with TRDJ1; D is perhaps TRDD3 (6 bases). CDR1 GEAIGNYY and CDR2 EKD come from the germline V gene. The ends were cut back, 3 bases at V and 0 bases at J, with 10 bases in the middle. The CDR3 length is 14 residues. CDR3 amino acids: CACDLTGNTDKLIF. The CDR3 bases are TGTGCCTGTGACCTTACTGGGAACACCGATAAACTCATCTTT.

The V gene is TRDV1, the J gene TRDJ4; the match to TRDD3 covers 11 bases. The germline CDR1 and CDR2 sequences are TSWWSYY and QGS. There are 22 residues in the CDR3. Trimming removed 1 base from V and 1 base from J; junction bases left unmatched: 23. For the CDR3, the DNA is TGTGCTCTTGGGGAACCCTATTTCCTACCCTGGTTGTTGGGGGATACGCTCAGACCCCTGATCTTT. Encoded protein: CALGEPYFLPWLLGDTLRPLIF.

The chain uses TRDV2 and TRDJ1; unclear D gene. Per germline, CDR1 GEAIGNYY and CDR2 EKD. V shed 2 bases and J shed 0 bases, with 27 bases lying between them. This CDR3 has 20 amino acids. CDR3 sequence: CACDNVEASTKSKYTDKLIF. The DNA of the CDR3 is TGTGCCTGTGACAACGTCGAAGCCTCCACCAAATCTAAGTACACCGATAAACTCATCTTT.

The chain links TRDV2 to TRDJ1, with TRDD3 matching over 7 bases. CDR1 is GEAIGNYY and CDR2 is EKD in the germline V gene. The CDR3 covers 17 residues. Trimming removed 1 base from V and 0 bases from J; junction bases left unmatched: 10. The CDR3 sequence: CACDTLLTGVNTDKLIF. In DNA form, the CDR3 reads TGTGCCTGTGACACTCTCCTGACTGGGGTCAACACCGATAAACTCATCTTT.

As regards this clone: This may be a read error, as it is one base from a much larger clone. The chain carries TRDV1 and TRDJ1; D is undetermined. The germline CDR1 and CDR2 sequences are TSWWSYY and QGS. The CDR3 sequence is 17 residues long. The CDR3 sequence is CALGKLELRVYTDKLIF. In DNA, the CDR3 is TGTGCTCTTGGGAAACTAGAGCTGAGGGTGTACACCGATAAACTCATCTTT.

The rearrangement links TRDV2 to TRDJ1, with 9 bases that match TRDD3. CDR1 GEAIGNYY and CDR2 EKD come from the germline V gene. The length of the CDR3 is 19 residues. With V trimmed by 0 bases and J by 2 bases, 15 bases remained unmatched. The CDR3 sequence: CACDTVGLGDPRGTDKLIF. The CDR3 nucleotides are TGTGCCTGTGACACCGTCGGACTGGGGGACCCTCGGGGTACCGATAAACTCATCTTT.

Regarding this clone: One end of the junction varies from germline; a read error may be responsible. This chain joins TRDV2 and TRDJ2, with a tentative D call TRDD3 (6 bases). The CDR3 has 19 residues. Germline V CDR1 and CDR2: GEAIGNYY, EKD. The CDR3 nucleotides read TGTGCCTGTGACACAGTCGTGTCTGGGGTCCAGACTTTGACAGCACACCTCTTCTTT. This sequence encodes CACDTVVSGVQTLTAHLFF.

Of note for this clone: This may come from a read error, since a much larger clone is one base off. Other DNA sequences from this sample encode an identical CDR3 as well. This chain joins TRDV2 and TRDJ3; D is ambiguous. Germline V gene sequence: CDR1 GEAIGNYY, CDR2 EKD. This CDR3 has 18 amino acids. CDR3 protein: CACDTVDSDSWDTRQMFF. The CDR3 coding sequence is TGCGCCTGTGACACCGTGGATTCCGACTCCTGGGACACCCGACAGATGTTTTTC.